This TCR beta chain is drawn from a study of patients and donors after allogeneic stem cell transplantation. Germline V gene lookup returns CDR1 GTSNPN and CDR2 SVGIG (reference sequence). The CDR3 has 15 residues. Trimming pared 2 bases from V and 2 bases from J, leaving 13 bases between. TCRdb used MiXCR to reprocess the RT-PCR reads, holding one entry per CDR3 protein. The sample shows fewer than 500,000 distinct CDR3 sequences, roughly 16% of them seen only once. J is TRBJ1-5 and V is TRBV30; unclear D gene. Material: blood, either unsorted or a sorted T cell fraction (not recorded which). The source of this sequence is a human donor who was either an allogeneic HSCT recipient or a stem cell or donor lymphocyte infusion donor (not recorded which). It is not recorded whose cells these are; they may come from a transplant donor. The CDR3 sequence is CAWSQMGVGNQPQHF. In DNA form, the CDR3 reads TGTGCCTGGAGTCAGATGGGCGTCGGCAATCAGCCCCAGCATTTT.